A single sample is the source of the 22 T cell receptor beta chains below, sequenced in a study of PD-L1 blockade in urothelial cancer. The time point is: peripheral blood 6 weeks after treatment start. The table came from immunoSEQ multiplex PCR; TCRdb's copy has only in-frame clones and leaves some out. This table holds 35,000 to 45,000 clones, around 82% found once. The input for sequencing was PBMCs, taken around atezolizumab (anti-PD-L1) treatment. The receptors here all came from a man aged 60-69 years with urothelial cancer.

Only a few counts were recorded for this clone. The CDR3 bases are TGTGCCAGCAGCTTAGTTGGACAGACCGGGGTGTACGAGCAGTACTTC. Its protein is CASSLVGQTGVYEQYF. The gene calls are TRBV11-2 and TRBJ2-7; TRBD1 is a possible D gene (6 bases). This CDR3 region has 16 residues. The germline V gene encodes CDR1 SGHAT and CDR2 FQNNGV. Trimming removed 1 base from V and 4 bases from J, with 17 bases in between.

This CDR3 is CAWQRPSGTTPYEQYF. The CDR3 region has the DNA TGTGCCTGGCAACGACCTTCCGGGACAACTCCCTACGAGCAGTACTTC. This sequence joins TRBV30 and TRBJ2-7; weak D call: TRBD1 (6 bases). Trimming pared 5 bases from V and 2 bases from J, leaving 22 bases between. This CDR3 contains 16 residues. The germline CDR1 and CDR2 sequences are GTSNPN and SVGIG (reference sequence). Drawing the rest from reference TRBV30 and TRBJ2-7, the complete variable domain is SQTIHQWPATLVQPVGSPLSLECTVEGTSNPNLYWYRQAAGRGLQLLFYSVGIGQISSEVPQNLSASRPQDRQFILSSKKLLLSDSGFYLCAWQRPSGTTPYEQYFGPGTRLTVT.

The genes are TRBV19 and TRBJ1-5; no definite D call. Trimming stripped 7 bases from V and 0 bases from J, with 16 bases between. The CDR3 covers 16 residues. From germline, CDR1 is LNHDA and CDR2 SQIVND (reference sequence). Here the CDR3 reads CASILRPAGSNQPQHF. The CDR3, as DNA: TGTGCCAGTATCCTCAGACCCGCAGGTAGCAATCAGCCCCAGCATTTT.

The chain carries TRBV11-2 and TRBJ2-7; D uncertain. Trimming took off 1 base at V and 0 bases at J, with 7 bases between the two ends. CDR1 is SGHAT, CDR2 FQNNGV, per germline. The CDR3 consists of 14 residues. The CDR3 region has the DNA TGTGCCAGCAGCTTAGTGAGAGTCTCCTACGAGCAGTACTTC. Residues: CASSLVRVSYEQYF.

The chain is built from TRBV4-1 and TRBJ1-1; no definite D call. V lost 1 base to trimming and J lost 2 bases, with 20 bases between them. The CDR3 covers 18 residues. CDR1 is MGHRA and CDR2 is YSYEKL in the germline V gene. The CDR3 coding sequence is TGCGCCAGCAGCCAAGTTGCCTCCCACACATCTTTTAACACTGAAGCTTTCTTT. This sequence encodes CASSQVASHTSFNTEAFF.

This chain connects TRBV28 to TRBJ2-2; D perhaps matches TRBD1 (6 bases). This CDR3 has 15 residues. Looked up from germline, CDR1 is MDHEN and CDR2 is SYDVKM. Trimming took 6 bases from V and 0 from J, leaving 11 bases between them. CDR3 DNA sequence: TGTGCCAGCAGATGGACAGTTACGAACACCGGGGAGCTGTTTTTT. This codes for CASRWTVTNTGELFF.

The gene calls are TRBV5-1 and TRBJ1-1; no definite D call. Germline V lookup: CDR1 SGHRS, CDR2 YFSETQ. The germline V and J ends were trimmed by 4 bases and 1 base, with 14 bases remaining between them. The CDR3 loop spans 15 amino acids. CDR3 sequence (DNA): TGCGCCAGCAGCGGACCCCGGGGAGCGAACACTGAAGCTTTCTTT. This codes for CASSGPRGANTEAFF.

This clone was observed a few times. This chain joins TRBV5-1 and TRBJ1-1; 7 bases are shared with TRBD1. CDR1 SGHRS and CDR2 YFSETQ come from the germline V gene. There are 16 residues in the CDR3. The junction had 9 bases not matched to a gene; V was cut back by 0 bases and J by 4 bases. CDR3 nucleotides: TGCGCCAGCAGCTTGGTAAAGGGGGCGGCGAGCACTGAAGCTTTCTTT. Translation gives CASSLVKGAASTEAFF. Variable domain in full (rest from reference TRBV5-1 and TRBJ1-1): KAGVTQTPRYLIKTRGQQVTLSCSPISGHRSVSWYQQTPGQGLQFLFEYFSETQRNKGNFPGRFSGRQFSNSRSEMNVSTLELGDSALYLCASSLVKGAASTEAFFGQGTRLTVV.

The gene calls are TRBV11-1 and TRBJ1-3; D gene ambiguous. The germline V gene has CDR1 SGHAT and CDR2 FQDESV (reference sequence). V was cut by 1 base and J by 7 bases, with 11 bases left in between. The length of the CDR3 is 14 residues. This CDR3 reads CASSLGGAENTIYF. Written as DNA, the CDR3 is TGTGCCAGCAGCTTAGGCGGTGCAGAGAACACCATATATTTT.

The J gene is TRBJ1-5, the V gene TRBV6-1; TRBD1 aligns across 8 bases. Per germline, CDR1 MNHNS and CDR2 SASEGT. This CDR3 spans 15 amino acids. V shed 7 bases and J 0 bases; nucleotides not matched to a gene: 5. CDR3 residues: CASTEGQVSNQPQHF. The DNA of the CDR3 is TGTGCCAGCACTGAGGGACAGGTTAGCAATCAGCCCCAGCATTTT.

The chain employs TRBV7-8 and TRBJ2-6; D may be TRBD2 (6 bases). CDR3 size: 18 residues. From germline, CDR1 is SGHVS and CDR2 FQNEAQ. Trimming cost V 0 bases and J 2 bases, with 14 bases left between them. The CDR3 bases are TGTGCCAGCAGCTTAGCGTTCTCTACGGGGGCTGGGGCCAACGTCCTGACTTTC. Encoded protein: CASSLAFSTGAGANVLTF.

This clone was detected only a few times. This chain joins TRBV6-1 and TRBJ2-2, with TRBD1 matching over 7 bases. This CDR3 is 15 amino acids long. The J segment lost 2 bases and the V segment lost 6 bases, leaving 6 bases of the junction unmatched. Germline V gives CDR1 MNHNS, CDR2 SASEGT. CDR3 DNA: TGTGCCAGCAGCCAAACAGGGGTAAACACCGGGGAGCTGTTTTTT. As protein: CASSQTGVNTGELFF.

The chain recombines TRBV10-3 with TRBJ1-2; no firm D call. V was cut by 0 bases and J by 0 bases, with 26 bases left in between. Germline V gene lookup returns CDR1 ENHRY and CDR2 SYGVKD. This CDR3 is 21 amino acids long. CDR3: CAISESIGLGVKRVPNYGYTF. In DNA form, the CDR3 reads TGTGCCATCAGTGAGTCTATCGGACTAGGCGTGAAACGAGTCCCTAACTATGGCTACACCTTC.

The V gene is TRBV6-5, the J gene TRBJ2-7; 8 nucleotides line up with TRBD2. From germline, CDR1 is MNHEY and CDR2 SVGAGI. The J segment lost 5 bases and the V segment lost 0 bases, leaving 9 bases of the junction unmatched. The CDR3 extends over 16 amino acids. The CDR3 sequence: CASSYSRAGGRHEQYF. In nucleotides, the CDR3 is TGTGCCAGCAGTTACTCTAGGGCGGGGGGCAGGCACGAGCAGTACTTC.

This clone was observed a few times. The rearrangement links TRBV27 to TRBJ2-7; D may be TRBD2 (6 bases). The germline V and J ends were trimmed by 2 bases and 2 bases, with 13 bases remaining between them. CDR3 length: 15 residues. Germline CDR1 and CDR2: MNHEY and SMNVEV (reference sequence). CDR3 sequence reads: CASSLKVGGAYEQYF. CDR3 nucleotide sequence: TGTGCCAGCAGTTTAAAGGTTGGCGGGGCCTACGAGCAGTACTTC.

This chain uses TRBV28 with TRBJ1-3, with D uncertain. Germline CDR1 is MDHEN and CDR2 is SYDVKM. CDR3 length: 15 residues. Trimming left V 1 base short and J 4 bases short, with 11 bases between. For the CDR3, the DNA is TGTGCCAGCAGTTTATTGGCCAGCGAGGGAAACACCATATATTTT. It codes for CASSLLASEGNTIYF.

The V gene is TRBV28, the J gene TRBJ2-1; D is perhaps TRBD1 (6 bases). V was trimmed by 8 bases and J by 13 bases, leaving 12 bases between them. The CDR3 loop spans 10 amino acids. Looked up from germline, CDR1 is MDHEN and CDR2 is SYDVKM. The CDR3 loop reads CASGDRFQFF. CDR3 DNA: TGTGCCAGCGGTGACAGGTTCCAGTTCTTC.

This sequence joins TRBV18 and TRBJ1-1, with D possibly TRBD1 on 5 matching bases. Trimming left V 6 bases short and J 3 bases short, with 20 bases between. From germline, CDR1 is KGHSH and CDR2 LQKENI. The CDR3 contains 16 residues. CDR3 bases: TGTGCCAGCTCCCCCAGGGAGGGGCTCGGAGACACTGAAGCTTTCTTT. The encoded protein is CASSPREGLGDTEAFF.

The genes are TRBV6-6 and TRBJ1-6, with a weak D call TRBD1 (5 bases). The germline gives CDR1 MNHNY, CDR2 SVGAGI (reference sequence). V lost 7 bases and J lost 6, with 13 bases in between. The length of the CDR3 is 14 residues. The CDR3 DNA is TGTGCCAGCATTAGGACAATTGGTAATTCACCCCTCCACTTT. It is translated as CASIRTIGNSPLHF.

This rearrangement joins TRBV7-9 to TRBJ2-1, with 7 bases that match TRBD2. The CDR3 runs 14 residues. The germline gives CDR1 SEHNR, CDR2 FQNEAQ (reference sequence). Trimming cost V 8 bases and J 5 bases; bases outside gene matches: 9. CDR3: CASSTSWADNEQFF. The CDR3 DNA sequence: TGTGCCAGCTCGACTAGCTGGGCGGACAATGAGCAGTTCTTC. Drawing the rest from reference TRBV7-9 and TRBJ2-1, the complete variable domain is DTGVSQNPRHKITKRGQNVTFRCDPISEHNRLYWYRQTLGQGPEFLTYFQNEAQLEKSRLLSDRFSAERPKGSFSTLEIQRTEQGDSAMYLCASSTSWADNEQFFGPGTRLTVL.

The V gene is TRBV7-3, the J gene TRBJ2-5, with 7 bases matching TRBD2. From germline, CDR1 is SGHTA and CDR2 FQGTGA. This CDR3 has 13 amino acids. V lost 5 bases to trimming and J lost 4 bases; unmatched junction nucleotides: 4. The CDR3: CASSPTGGETQYF. CDR3 in DNA: TGTGCCAGCAGCCCGACGGGGGGAGAGACCCAGTACTTC.

The genes are TRBV18 and TRBJ1-5, with D unresolved. The CDR3 is 15 amino acids. CDR1 is KGHSH, CDR2 LQKENI, per germline. Trimming took 6 bases from V and 3 from J, leaving 15 bases between them. The CDR3 nucleotides read TGTGCCAGCTCCCCAGCGGGAGGGTCCAATCAGCCCCAGCATTTT. It translates to CASSPAGGSNQPQHF.